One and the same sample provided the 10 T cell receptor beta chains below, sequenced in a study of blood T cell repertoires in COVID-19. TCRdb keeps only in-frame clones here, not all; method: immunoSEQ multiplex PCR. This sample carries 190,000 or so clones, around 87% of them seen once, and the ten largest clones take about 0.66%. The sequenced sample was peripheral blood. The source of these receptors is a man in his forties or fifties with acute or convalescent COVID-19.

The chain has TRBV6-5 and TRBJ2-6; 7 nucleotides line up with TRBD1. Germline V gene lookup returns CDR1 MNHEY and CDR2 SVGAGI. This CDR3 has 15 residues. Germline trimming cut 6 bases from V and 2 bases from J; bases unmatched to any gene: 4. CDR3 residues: CASSPDRAGANVLTF. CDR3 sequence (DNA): TGTGCCAGCAGCCCCGACAGGGCTGGGGCCAACGTCCTGACTTTC.

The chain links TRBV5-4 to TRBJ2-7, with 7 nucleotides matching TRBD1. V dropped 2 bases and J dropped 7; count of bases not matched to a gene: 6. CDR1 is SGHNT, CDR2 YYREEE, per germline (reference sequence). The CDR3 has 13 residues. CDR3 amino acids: CASSLTGVREQYF. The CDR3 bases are TGTGCCAGCAGCTTAACAGGGGTGAGGGAGCAGTACTTC.

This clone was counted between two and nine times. CDR3 amino acids: CASSLTGDGYTF. The CDR3 nucleotides are TGTGCCAGCTCACTAACAGGGGATGGCTACACCTTC. This chain connects TRBV18 to TRBJ1-2; the match to TRBD1 covers 7 bases. V dropped 4 bases and J dropped 6; count of bases not matched to a gene: 2. CDR3 length: 12 amino acids. CDR1 is KGHSH and CDR2 is LQKENI in the germline V gene. Variable domain in full (rest from reference TRBV18 and TRBJ1-2): NAGVMQNPRHLVRRRGQEARLRCSPMKGHSHVYWYRQLPEEGLKFMVYLQKENIIDESGMPKERFSAEFPKEGPSILRIQQVVRGDSAAYFCASSLTGDGYTFGSGTRLTVV.

The CDR3 sequence: CASSSRSSGIHNEQFF. The CDR3 coding sequence is TGTGCCAGCAGCTCCCGAAGTAGCGGGATACACAATGAGCAGTTCTTC. The chain carries TRBV5-4 and TRBJ2-1; TRBD2 agrees at 8 bases. The CDR3 spans 16 residues. V lost 3 bases, J lost 5 bases, and 10 bases stayed unmatched. Germline values: CDR1 SGHNT, CDR2 YYREEE (reference sequence).

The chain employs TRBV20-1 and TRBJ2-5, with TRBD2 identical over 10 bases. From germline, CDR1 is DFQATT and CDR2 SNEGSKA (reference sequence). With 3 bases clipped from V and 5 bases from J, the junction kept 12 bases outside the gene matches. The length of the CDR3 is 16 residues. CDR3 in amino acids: CSASASGRGAGETQYF. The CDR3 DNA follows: TGCAGTGCTAGTGCCAGCGGGAGGGGGGCTGGTGAGACCCAGTACTTC.

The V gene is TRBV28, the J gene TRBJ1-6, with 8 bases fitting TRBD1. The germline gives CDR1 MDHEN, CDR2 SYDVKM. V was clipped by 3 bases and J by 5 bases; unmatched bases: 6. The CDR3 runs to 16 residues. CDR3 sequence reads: CASSFSGGPNNSPLHF. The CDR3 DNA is TGTGCCAGCAGTTTTTCAGGGGGCCCCAATAATTCACCCCTCCACTTT.

CDR3 in DNA: TGTGCCAGCAGCTTAGATGTGGGGCCAAATCAGCCCCAGCATTTT. The encoded protein is CASSLDVGPNQPQHF. This chain connects TRBV7-2 to TRBJ1-5, with a possible D match to TRBD1 (5 bases). The V gene's germline CDR1 is SGHTA and CDR2 FQGNSA. Trimming stripped 1 base from V and 4 bases from J, with 11 bases between. The CDR3 runs 15 residues.

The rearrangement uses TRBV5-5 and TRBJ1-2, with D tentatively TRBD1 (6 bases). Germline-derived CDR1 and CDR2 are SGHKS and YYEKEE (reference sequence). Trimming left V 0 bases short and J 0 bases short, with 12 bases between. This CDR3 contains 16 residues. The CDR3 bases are TGTGCCAGCAGCTTGGAGCCGGGACAAACTAACTATGGCTACACCTTC. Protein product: CASSLEPGQTNYGYTF. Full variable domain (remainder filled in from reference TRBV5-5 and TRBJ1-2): DAGVTQSPTHLIKTRGQQVTLRCSPISGHKSVSWYQQVLGQGPQFIFQYYEKEERGRGNFPDRFSARQFPNYSSELNVNALLLGDSALYLCASSLEPGQTNYGYTFGSGTRLTVV.

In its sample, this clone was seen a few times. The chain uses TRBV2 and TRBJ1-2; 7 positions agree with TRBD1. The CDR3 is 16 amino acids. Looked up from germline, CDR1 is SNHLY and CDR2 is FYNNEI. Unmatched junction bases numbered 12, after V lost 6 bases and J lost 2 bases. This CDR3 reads CASRPGTEGWNYGYTF. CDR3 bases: TGTGCCAGCAGACCCGGGACAGAAGGTTGGAACTATGGCTACACCTTC.

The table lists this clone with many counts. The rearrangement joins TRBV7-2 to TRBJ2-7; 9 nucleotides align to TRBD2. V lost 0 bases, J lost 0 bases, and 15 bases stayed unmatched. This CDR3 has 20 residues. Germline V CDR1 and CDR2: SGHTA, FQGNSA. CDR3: CASSLALAGEVRRLSYEQYF. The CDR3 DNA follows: TGTGCCAGCAGCTTAGCGTTAGCGGGAGAGGTAAGGAGACTCTCCTACGAGCAGTACTTC.